This TCR beta chain appears in the sequencing data of a study of blood T cell repertoires in COVID-19. Study context: Acute and convalescent COVID-19 specimens originated in the United States, Italy and Spain.

In this sample, this clone turned up many times. Measured with immunoSEQ multiplex PCR; TCRdb has only the in-frame clones, and not every one. The sample lists fewer than 300,000 clones, about nine tenths seen once, with about 2.2% in the top ten. Trimming shortened V by 0 bases and J by 0 bases, and 6 bases separated the two germline ends. The CDR3 spans 14 residues. Germline lookup yields CDR1 MRHNA and CDR2 SNTAGT. Patients of the Seattle cohort, enrolled during active infection, were followed longitudinally. The TCR originated in a woman younger than 45 with COVID-19, enrolled during active disease. Input material: peripheral blood. The rearrangement links TRBV6-4 to TRBJ2-7; D is unclear. CDR3 sequence reads: CASSDSATSYEQYF. CDR3 in DNA: TGTGCCAGCAGTGACTCAGCGACCTCCTACGAGCAGTACTTC.